This TCR beta chain appears in the sequencing data of a study of T cell repertoires in ileal Crohn's disease. Whole-study results and caveats: Compared with non-smokers, active smokers at surgery showed more clonal expansions. Endoscopic recurrence occurred in every patient whose clonality exceeded 26.8%.

A word on this clone: The antigen remains unidentified.

The CDR3 runs to 15 residues. V was pared by 7 bases and J by 7 bases, with 9 bases of the junction left unmatched. Germline loops: CDR1 MNHEY, CDR2 SVGAGI. Method: immunoSEQ multiplex PCR; TCRdb's copy keeps in-frame clones and lacks some. Found here are roughly 10,000 clones, 87% of them singletons; the top ten hold more than 8%. Time point specified: inflamed ileum from the surgical specimen. This receptor was obtained from an adult with Crohn's disease. The chain recombines TRBV6-5 with TRBJ2-1, with 11 bases identical to TRBD2. Sequenced material: ileal tissue. The CDR3 DNA follows: TGTGCCAGCACTAACTTTGGACTAGCGGGTAATGAGCAGTTCTTC. It yields the protein CASTNFGLAGNEQFF.